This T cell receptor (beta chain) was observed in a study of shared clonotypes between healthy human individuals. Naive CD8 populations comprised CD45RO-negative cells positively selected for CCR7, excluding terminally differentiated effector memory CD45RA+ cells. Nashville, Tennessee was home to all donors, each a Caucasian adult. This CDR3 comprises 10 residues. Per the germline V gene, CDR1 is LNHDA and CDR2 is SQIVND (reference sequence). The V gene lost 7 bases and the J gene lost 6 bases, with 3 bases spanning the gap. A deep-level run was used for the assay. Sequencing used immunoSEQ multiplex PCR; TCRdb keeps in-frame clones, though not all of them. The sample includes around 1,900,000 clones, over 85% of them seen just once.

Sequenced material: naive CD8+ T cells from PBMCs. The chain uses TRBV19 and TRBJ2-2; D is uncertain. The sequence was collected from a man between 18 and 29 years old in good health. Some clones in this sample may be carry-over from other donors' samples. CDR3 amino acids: CASMAGELFF. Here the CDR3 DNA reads TGTGCCAGTATGGCCGGGGAGCTGTTTTTT.